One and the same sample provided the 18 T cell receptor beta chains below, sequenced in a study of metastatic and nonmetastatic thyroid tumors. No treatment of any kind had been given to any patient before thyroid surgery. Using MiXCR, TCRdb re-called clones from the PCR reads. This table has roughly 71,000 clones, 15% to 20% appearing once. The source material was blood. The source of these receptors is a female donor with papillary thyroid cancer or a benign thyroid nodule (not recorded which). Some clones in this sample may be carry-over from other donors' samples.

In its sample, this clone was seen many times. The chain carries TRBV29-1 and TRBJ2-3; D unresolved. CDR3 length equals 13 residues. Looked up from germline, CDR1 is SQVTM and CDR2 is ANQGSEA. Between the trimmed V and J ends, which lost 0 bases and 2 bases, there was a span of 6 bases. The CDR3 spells CSVEEVNTDTQYF. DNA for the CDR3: TGCAGCGTTGAAGAAGTCAACACAGATACGCAGTATTTT.

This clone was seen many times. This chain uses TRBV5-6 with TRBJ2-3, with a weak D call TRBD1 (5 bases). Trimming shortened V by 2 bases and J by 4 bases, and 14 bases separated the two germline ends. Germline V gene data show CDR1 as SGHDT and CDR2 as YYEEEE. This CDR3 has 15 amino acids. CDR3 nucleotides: TGTGCCAGCAGCTTAACAGGTATAGGTTCAGATACGCAGTATTTT. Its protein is CASSLTGIGSDTQYF.

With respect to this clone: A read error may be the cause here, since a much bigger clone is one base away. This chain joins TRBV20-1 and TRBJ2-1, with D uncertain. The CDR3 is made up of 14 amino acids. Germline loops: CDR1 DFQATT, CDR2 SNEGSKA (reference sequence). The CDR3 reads CSPRSRSSYNEQFF. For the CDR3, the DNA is TGCAGCCCTAGAAGCAGGAGCTCCTACAATGAGCAGTTCTTC.

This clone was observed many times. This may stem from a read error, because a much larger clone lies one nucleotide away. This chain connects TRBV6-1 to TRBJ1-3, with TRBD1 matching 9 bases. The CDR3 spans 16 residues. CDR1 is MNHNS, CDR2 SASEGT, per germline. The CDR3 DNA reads TGTGCCGGCAGTGATCCGGGACAGGGATCCGGAAACACCATATATTTT. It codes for CAGSDPGQGSGNTIYF.

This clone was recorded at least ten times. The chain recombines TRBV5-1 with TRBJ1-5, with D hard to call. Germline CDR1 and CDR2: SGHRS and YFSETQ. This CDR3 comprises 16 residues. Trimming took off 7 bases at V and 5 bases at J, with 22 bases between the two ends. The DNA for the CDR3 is TGCGCCAGCTCGACCCCAGGACGAAGTTGTCATCAGCCCCAGCATTTT. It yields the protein CASSTPGRSCHQPQHF.

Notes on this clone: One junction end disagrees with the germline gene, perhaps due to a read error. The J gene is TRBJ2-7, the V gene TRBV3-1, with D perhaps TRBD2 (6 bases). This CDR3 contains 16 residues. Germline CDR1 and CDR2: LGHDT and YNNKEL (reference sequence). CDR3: CASSRQAEGSSSEQYF. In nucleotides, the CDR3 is TGTGCCAGCAGCCGTCAGGCGGAGGGTTCATCCTCCGAGCAGTACTTC.

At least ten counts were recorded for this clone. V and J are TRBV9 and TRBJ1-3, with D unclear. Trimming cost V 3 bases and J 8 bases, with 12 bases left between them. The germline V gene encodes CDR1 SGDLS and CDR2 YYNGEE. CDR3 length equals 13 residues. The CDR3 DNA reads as TGTGCCAGCAGCGAGGTCCCGGCGGACACCATATATTTT. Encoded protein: CASSEVPADTIYF.

The CDR3 region is CASSAKASSGQNEQFF. In DNA form, the CDR3 reads TGTGCCAGCAGCGCCAAGGCTAGCTCTGGTCAGAATGAGCAGTTCTTC. This chain connects TRBV3-1 to TRBJ2-1; D possibly corresponds to TRBD2 (5 bases). This CDR3 is built from 16 residues. Germline assignment: CDR1 LGHDT and CDR2 YNNKEL (reference sequence). Trimming removed 5 bases at V and 7 bases at J, with 21 bases between.

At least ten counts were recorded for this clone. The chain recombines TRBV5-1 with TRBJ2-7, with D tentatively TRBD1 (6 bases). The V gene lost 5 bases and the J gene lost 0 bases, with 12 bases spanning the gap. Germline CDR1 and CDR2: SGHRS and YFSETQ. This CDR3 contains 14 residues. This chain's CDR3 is CASRSGTTSYEQYF. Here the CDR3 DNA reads TGCGCCAGCAGGTCCGGGACAACCTCCTACGAGCAGTACTTC.

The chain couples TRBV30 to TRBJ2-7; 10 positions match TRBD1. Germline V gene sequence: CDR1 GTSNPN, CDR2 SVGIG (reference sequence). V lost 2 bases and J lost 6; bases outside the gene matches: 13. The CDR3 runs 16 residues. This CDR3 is CAWSPSFRDRGIEQYF. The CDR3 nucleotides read TGTGCCTGGAGTCCGTCCTTCCGGGACAGGGGTATCGAGCAGTACTTC. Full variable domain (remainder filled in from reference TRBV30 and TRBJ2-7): SQTIHQWPATLVQPVGSPLSLECTVEGTSNPNLYWYRQAAGRGLQLLFYSVGIGQISSEVPQNLSASRPQDRQFILSSKKLLLSDSGFYLCAWSPSFRDRGIEQYFGPGTRLTVT.

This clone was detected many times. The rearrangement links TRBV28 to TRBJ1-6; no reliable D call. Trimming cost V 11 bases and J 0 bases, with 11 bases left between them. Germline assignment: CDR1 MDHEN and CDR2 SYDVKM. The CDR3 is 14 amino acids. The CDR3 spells CAARLFSYNSPLHF. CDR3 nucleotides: TGTGCCGCGCGGCTCTTCTCCTATAATTCACCCCTCCACTTT.

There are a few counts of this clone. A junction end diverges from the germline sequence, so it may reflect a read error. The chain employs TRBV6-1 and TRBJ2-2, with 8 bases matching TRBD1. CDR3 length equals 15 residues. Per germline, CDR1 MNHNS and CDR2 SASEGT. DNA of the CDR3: TGTGCCAGCAGACCACGGACAGGGAACGCCGGGGATCTGTTTTTT. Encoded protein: CASRPRTGNAGDLFF.

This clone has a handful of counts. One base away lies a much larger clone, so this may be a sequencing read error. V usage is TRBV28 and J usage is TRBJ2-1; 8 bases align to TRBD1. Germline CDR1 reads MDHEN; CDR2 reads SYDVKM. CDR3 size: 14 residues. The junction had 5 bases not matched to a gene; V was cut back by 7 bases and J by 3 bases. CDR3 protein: CASITGGGYNEQFF. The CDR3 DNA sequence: TGTGCCAGCATAACAGGGGGTGGCTACAATGAGCAGTTCTTC.

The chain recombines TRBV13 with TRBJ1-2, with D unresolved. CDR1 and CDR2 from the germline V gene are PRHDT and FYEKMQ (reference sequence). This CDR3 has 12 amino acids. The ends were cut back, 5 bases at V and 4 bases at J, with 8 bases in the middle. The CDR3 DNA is TGTGCCAGCAGCCCCTCCGCCTATGGCTACACCTTC. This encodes CASSPSAYGYTF.

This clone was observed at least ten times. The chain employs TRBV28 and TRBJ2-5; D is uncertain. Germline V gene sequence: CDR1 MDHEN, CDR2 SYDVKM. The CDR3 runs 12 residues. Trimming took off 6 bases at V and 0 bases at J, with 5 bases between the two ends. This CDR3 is CASSRNQETQYF. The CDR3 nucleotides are TGTGCCAGCAGCAGGAACCAAGAGACCCAGTACTTC.

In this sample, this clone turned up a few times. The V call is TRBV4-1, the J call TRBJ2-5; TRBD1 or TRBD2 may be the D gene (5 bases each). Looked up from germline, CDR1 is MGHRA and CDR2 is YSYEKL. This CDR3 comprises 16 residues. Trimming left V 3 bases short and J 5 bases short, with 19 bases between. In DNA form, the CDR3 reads TGCGCCAGCAGCCACCCCCGCGAGGGGCAGGTCGAGACCCAGTACTTC. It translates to CASSHPREGQVETQYF.

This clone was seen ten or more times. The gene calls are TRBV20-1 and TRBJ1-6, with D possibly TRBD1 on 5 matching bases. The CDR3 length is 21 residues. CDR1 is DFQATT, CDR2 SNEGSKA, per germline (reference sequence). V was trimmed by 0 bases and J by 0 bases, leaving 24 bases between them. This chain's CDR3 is CSARDTPFGRGSSSYNSPLHF. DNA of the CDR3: TGCAGTGCTAGAGATACGCCCTTCGGGAGGGGTTCAAGCTCCTATAATTCACCCCTCCACTTT.

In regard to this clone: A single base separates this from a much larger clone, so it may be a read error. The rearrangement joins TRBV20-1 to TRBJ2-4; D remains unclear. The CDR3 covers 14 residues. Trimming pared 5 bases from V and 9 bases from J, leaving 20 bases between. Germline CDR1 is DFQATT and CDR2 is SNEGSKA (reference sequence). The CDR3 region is CSAQRTEWGGIQYF. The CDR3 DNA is TGCAGTGCTCAACGGACGGAATGGGGTGGCATTCAGTACTTC.